These 28 T cell receptor beta chains were sequenced from one sample in a study of blood T cell repertoires in COVID-19 (TCRdb year 2020). Receptor amplification or capture employed the immunoSEQ multiplex PCR assay. TCRdb took this table from immuneACCESS and kept in-frame rearrangements with V and J called. Such tables lack part of the clones; where checked against another copy, unresolved V genes explain under half of the gap, and the rest is unexplained. A total of some 400,000 clones appear in this sample, roughly 91% of them only once. The ten largest make up 1.7% of the sample. Specimen: PBMCs or T cells enriched from blood (not recorded which). These receptor sequences come from a woman aged 25 to 45 who had recovered from COVID-19.

In nucleotides, the CDR3 is TGTGCCAGCTCACTACAGGGACGGAATGAGCAGTTCTTC. The encoded protein is CASSLQGRNEQFF. The chain recombines TRBV18 with TRBJ2-1, with D perhaps matching TRBD1 (6 bases). V lost 4 bases to trimming and J lost 7 bases, with 11 bases between them. The CDR3 spans 13 residues. Germline loops: CDR1 KGHSH, CDR2 LQKENI.

The V call is TRBV7-9, the J call TRBJ2-4, with TRBD2 identical over 8 bases. Germline trimming cut 4 bases from V and 4 bases from J; bases unmatched to any gene: 9. Germline V lookup: CDR1 SEHNR, CDR2 FQNEAQ (reference sequence). CDR3 length equals 16 residues. CDR3 bases: TGTGCCAGCAGCTCGGCGGGTAGCGGGGTTAAAAACATTCAGTACTTC. Amino acid sequence: CASSSAGSGVKNIQYF.

This chain connects TRBV13 to TRBJ2-5; D is perhaps TRBD1 (8 bases). The germline gives CDR1 PRHDT, CDR2 FYEKMQ (reference sequence). The ends were cut back, 8 bases at V and 1 base at J, with 17 bases in the middle. The CDR3 runs to 15 residues. The CDR3 DNA reads TGTGCCAGCTCGCCATACAGGGGGGGCCAAGAGACCCAGTACTTC. Its protein is CASSPYRGGQETQYF.

This rearrangement joins TRBV3-1 (or the pseudogene TRBV3-2) to TRBJ1-2, with 7 bases identical to TRBD1. The CDR3 runs to 15 residues. Germline CDR1 LGHDT, CDR2 YNNKEL (reference sequence). The V gene end was trimmed by 3 bases and the J gene end by 8 bases; junction bases not matched to a gene: 12. The CDR3 sequence is CASSHTDRPVGGYTF. The DNA for the CDR3 is TGTGCCAGCAGCCACACGGACAGGCCCGTTGGAGGCTACACCTTC.

This chain connects TRBV29-1 to TRBJ1-1; no firm D call. There are 12 residues in the CDR3. Germline V CDR1 and CDR2: SQVTM, ANQGSEA. Trimming removed 6 bases at V and 1 base at J, with 9 bases between. In DNA, the CDR3 is TGCAGCGTACGGGGTAGGAACACTGAAGCTTTCTTT. It yields the protein CSVRGRNTEAFF.

The V gene is TRBV7-2, the J gene TRBJ2-3; D possibly corresponds to TRBD1 (5 bases). CDR3 size: 15 residues. CDR1 is SGHTA, CDR2 FQGNSA, per germline. With 3 bases removed from V and 1 base from J, the gap between germline ends came to 11 bases. CDR3 nucleotides: TGTGCCAGCAGCTTCGGGCAGGGCGGCACAGATACGCAGTATTTT. As protein: CASSFGQGGTDTQYF. The full variable domain, in which reference TRBV7-2 and TRBJ2-3 provide the parts outside the CDR3, is GAGVSQSPSNKVTEKGKDVELRCDPISGHTALYWYRQSLGQGLEFLIYFQGNSAPDKSGLPSDRFSAERTGGSVSTLTIQRTQQEDSAVYLCASSFGQGGTDTQYFGPGTRLTVL.

V usage is TRBV24-1 and J usage is TRBJ1-2; D uncertain. The CDR3 extends over 15 amino acids. With 8 bases removed from V and 4 bases from J, the gap between germline ends came to 19 bases. CDR1 is KGHDR, CDR2 SFDVKD, per germline. The CDR3 nucleotides are TGTGCCACCACTACGAGTTGGGGAGGTAGCTATGGCTACACCTTC. Its protein is CATTTSWGGSYGYTF.

This chain joins TRBV2 and TRBJ1-5, with D perhaps matching TRBD1 (5 bases). Germline CDR1 and CDR2: SNHLY and FYNNEI. CDR3 length: 15 amino acids. V gave up 4 bases and J gave up 3 bases, with 13 bases separating them. The CDR3: CASSGQGGSNQPQHF. CDR3 DNA: TGTGCCAGCAGTGGCCAGGGTGGATCCAATCAGCCCCAGCATTTT.

The V gene is TRBV7-6, the J gene TRBJ2-1; 9 nucleotides align to TRBD2. V was pared by 3 bases and J by 4 bases, with 4 bases of the junction left unmatched. CDR3 length: 15 residues. Germline assignment: CDR1 SGHVS and CDR2 FNYEAQ. The CDR3 nucleotides are TGTGCCAGCAGCTTCATAGCGGGGGTATACAATGAGCAGTTCTTC. Encoded protein: CASSFIAGVYNEQFF.

Concerning this clone: Other nucleotide sequences from this sample produce the same CDR3. This chain joins TRBV6-5 and TRBJ2-3; maybe TRBD1 (5 bases). Trimming took off 0 bases at V and 2 bases at J, with 6 bases between the two ends. CDR3 length: 14 amino acids. CDR1 and CDR2 (germline): MNHEY, SVGAGI. The CDR3 here is CASSYSGHTDTQYF. The CDR3, as DNA: TGTGCCAGCAGTTACTCGGGGCACACAGATACGCAGTATTTT.

This clone showed up just once. The chain recombines TRBV30 with TRBJ2-3; TRBD2 matches at 10 bases. This CDR3 is 17 amino acids long. Germline CDR1 is GTSNPN and CDR2 is SVGIG (reference sequence). V shed 0 bases, J shed 1 base, and the junction held 7 bases outside the gene matches. In nucleotides, the CDR3 is TGTGCCTGGAGTGTTTCTAGCGGGAGTCGGCGCACAGATACGCAGTATTTT. As protein: CAWSVSSGSRRTDTQYF.

The J gene is TRBJ2-5, the V gene TRBV3-1 (or the pseudogene TRBV3-2), with 11 positions matching TRBD1. The CDR3 length is 17 residues. Unmatched junction bases numbered 8, after V lost 3 bases and J lost 2 bases. Germline V gene lookup returns CDR1 LGHDT and CDR2 YNNKEL (reference sequence). The CDR3 region is CASSHHTGTGGQETQYF. CDR3 nucleotide sequence: TGTGCCAGCAGCCACCATACCGGGACAGGGGGACAAGAGACCCAGTACTTC.

This clone was found a few times. The gene calls are TRBV9 and TRBJ2-5; D gene uncertain. Germline CDR1 is SGDLS and CDR2 is YYNGEE. The V gene lost 4 bases and the J gene lost 5 bases, with 15 bases spanning the gap. This CDR3 is 14 amino acids long. The CDR3 DNA follows: TGTGCCAGCAGCACCCCGGGTCTCACCGAGACCCAGTACTTC. This encodes CASSTPGLTETQYF.

The chain has TRBV5-1 and TRBJ2-5; perhaps TRBD2 as D (5 bases). Trimming shortened V by 0 bases and J by 0 bases, and 6 bases separated the two germline ends. This CDR3 spans 14 amino acids. Germline V gene data show CDR1 as SGHRS and CDR2 as YFSETQ. Written as DNA, the CDR3 is TGCGCCAGCAGCTTGGACGGGAACCAAGAGACCCAGTACTTC. Its translation is CASSLDGNQETQYF.

This chain connects TRBV9 to TRBJ2-2; D might be TRBD2 (6 bases). V was trimmed by 0 bases and J by 7 bases, leaving 10 bases between them. Germline CDR1 reads SGDLS; CDR2 reads YYNGEE. The CDR3 loop spans 14 amino acids. CDR3 sequence reads: CASSVGGTVGELFF. The CDR3 DNA reads TGTGCCAGCAGCGTAGGCGGGACTGTCGGGGAGCTGTTTTTT.

Here the CDR3 reads CASSTPPQGMTGELFF. For the CDR3, the DNA is TGTGCCAGCAGCACCCCGCCACAGGGGATGACCGGGGAGCTGTTTTTT. This chain joins TRBV7-2 and TRBJ2-2; 7 bases agree with TRBD1. V dropped 5 bases and J dropped 5; count of bases not matched to a gene: 11. Germline V gene lookup returns CDR1 SGHTA and CDR2 FQGNSA. The CDR3 totals 16 residues.

The CDR3 loop reads CASSSLAGAYEQYF. The CDR3 region has the DNA TGTGCCAGCAGCTCTCTAGCGGGGGCATACGAGCAGTACTTC. This chain uses TRBV7-2 with TRBJ2-7; 10 nucleotides line up with TRBD2. Losses at the gene ends were 4 bases for V and 4 bases for J; bases not matched to a gene: 4. Germline V lookup: CDR1 SGHTA, CDR2 FQGNSA. The CDR3 is 14 amino acids.

J is TRBJ2-7 and V is TRBV29-1, with 8 bases identical to TRBD1. The CDR3 runs to 13 residues. Trimming took 6 bases from V and 2 from J; bases not matched to a gene: 6. Germline V gene data show CDR1 as SQVTM and CDR2 as ANQGSEA. The CDR3 here is CSVQSGGPYEQYF. In nucleotides, the CDR3 is TGCAGCGTCCAGTCAGGGGGCCCCTACGAGCAGTACTTC.

Only a few counts were recorded for this clone. The chain recombines TRBV20-1 with TRBJ1-1; D not resolved. The CDR3 covers 14 residues. Trimming took 3 bases from V and 1 from J, leaving 12 bases between them. Germline V gives CDR1 DFQATT, CDR2 SNEGSKA (reference sequence). CDR3 region: CSASSAVRNTEAFF. CDR3 DNA sequence: TGCAGTGCTAGTTCTGCAGTCCGGAACACTGAAGCTTTCTTT.

This clone was observed a handful of times. This chain uses TRBV5-4 with TRBJ1-4, with no clear D. This CDR3 has 14 residues. Germline values: CDR1 SGHNT, CDR2 YYREEE (reference sequence). V shed 0 bases and J shed 7 bases, with 10 bases lying between them. CDR3: CASSLGGAGEKLFF. CDR3 bases: TGTGCCAGCAGCTTGGGAGGAGCGGGTGAAAAACTGTTTTTT.

This chain connects TRBV25-1 to TRBJ1-5; weak D call: TRBD1 (6 bases). The CDR3 has 14 amino acids. Trimming took 4 bases from V and 2 from J, leaving 9 bases between them. CDR1 is MGHDK, CDR2 SYGVNS, per germline. The CDR3 loop reads CASSVGAGNQPQHF. CDR3 coding DNA: TGTGCCAGCAGTGTGGGGGCCGGCAATCAGCCCCAGCATTTT.

The chain employs TRBV4-3 and TRBJ1-1, with D possibly being TRBD1 (6 bases). Trimming took off 0 bases at V and 0 bases at J, with 8 bases between the two ends. The CDR3 totals 15 residues. Germline CDR1 reads LGHNA; CDR2 reads YSLEER. The CDR3 sequence: CASSQDQGMNTEAFF. The CDR3 DNA is TGCGCCAGCAGCCAAGACCAGGGGATGAACACTGAAGCTTTCTTT.

This chain links TRBV7-8 with TRBJ2-7; D is unclear. The V gene's germline CDR1 is SGHVS and CDR2 FQNEAQ. The CDR3 runs to 15 residues. Trimming stripped 1 base from V and 5 bases from J, with 15 bases between. The CDR3: CASSLGHSHKDEQYF. The CDR3 region has the DNA TGTGCCAGCAGCTTAGGGCATTCCCACAAAGACGAGCAGTACTTC.

This sequence joins TRBV12-5 and TRBJ2-7, with 7 bases lining up with TRBD2. The CDR3 is made up of 16 amino acids. The germline gives CDR1 LGHNT, CDR2 FRNRAP. V trimming: 4 bases; J trimming: 2 bases; junction bases outside the gene matches: 11. The CDR3 here is CASGSDILAFTYEQYF. CDR3 nucleotide sequence: TGTGCTAGTGGTTCAGATATACTAGCGTTTACCTACGAGCAGTACTTC.

V usage is TRBV5-4 and J usage is TRBJ2-4, with D possibly matching TRBD1 (6 bases). Germline CDR1 and CDR2: SGHNT and YYREEE (reference sequence). Trimming left V 0 bases short and J 5 bases short, with 9 bases between. This CDR3 region has 14 residues. The CDR3 sequence is CASSLGGQENIQYF. The CDR3 DNA follows: TGTGCCAGCAGCTTGGGGGGACAAGAAAACATTCAGTACTTC.

V is TRBV5-1 and J is TRBJ2-5; 7 positions match TRBD1. Germline trimming cut 4 bases from V and 0 bases from J; bases unmatched to any gene: 6. The CDR3 is 15 amino acids. Looked up from germline, CDR1 is SGHRS and CDR2 is YFSETQ. The CDR3 protein is CASSLDRLYQETQYF. Here the CDR3 DNA reads TGCGCCAGCAGCCTGGACAGGCTGTACCAAGAGACCCAGTACTTC.

V usage is TRBV5-6 and J usage is TRBJ1-1; perhaps TRBD1 as D (5 bases). The CDR3 covers 14 residues. Germline V lookup: CDR1 SGHDT, CDR2 YYEEEE. Between the trimmed V and J ends, which lost 3 bases and 5 bases, there was a span of 14 bases. The CDR3 sequence: CASSYGARETEAFF. The CDR3 DNA reads TGTGCCAGCAGCTATGGGGCGCGAGAAACTGAAGCTTTCTTT.

This sequence joins TRBV4-2 and TRBJ1-6, with no clear D. Between the trimmed V and J ends, which lost 0 bases and 6 bases, there was a span of 9 bases. Germline CDR1 and CDR2: LGHNA and YNFKEQ. The CDR3 is made up of 15 amino acids. The CDR3 sequence is CASSQDRTGNSPLHF. The CDR3, as DNA: TGTGCCAGCAGCCAAGATCGCACCGGTAATTCACCCCTCCACTTT.